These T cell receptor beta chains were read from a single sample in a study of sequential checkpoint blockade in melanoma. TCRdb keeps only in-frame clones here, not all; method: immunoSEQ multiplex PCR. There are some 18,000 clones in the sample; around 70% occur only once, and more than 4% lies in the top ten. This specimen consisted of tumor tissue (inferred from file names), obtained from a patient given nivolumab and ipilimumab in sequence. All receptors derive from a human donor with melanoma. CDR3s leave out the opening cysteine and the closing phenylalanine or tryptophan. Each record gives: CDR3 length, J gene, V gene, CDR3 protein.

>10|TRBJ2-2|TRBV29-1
SVESGARELF
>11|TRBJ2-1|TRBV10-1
ASSEVSYNEQF
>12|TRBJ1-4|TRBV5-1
ASSRWTGDEKLF
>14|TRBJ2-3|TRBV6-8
ASSDSPGQGADTQY
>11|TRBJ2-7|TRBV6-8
ASRGTDSYEQY
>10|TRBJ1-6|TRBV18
ASSPEPLTLH
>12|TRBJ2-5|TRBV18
ASSPTAGQETQY
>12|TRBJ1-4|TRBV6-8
ASSYSRTNEKLF
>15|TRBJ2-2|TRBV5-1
ASSLPGKRGNTGELF
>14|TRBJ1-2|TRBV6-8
ASSIQQGGGNYGYT
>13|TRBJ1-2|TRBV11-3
ASSLPTGSNYGYT
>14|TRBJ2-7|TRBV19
ASSILRVGGFDEQY
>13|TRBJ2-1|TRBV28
ASSQDRGSYNEQF
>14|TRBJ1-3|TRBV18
ASSLYGGISGNTIY
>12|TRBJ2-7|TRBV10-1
ASSSRLAGVEQY
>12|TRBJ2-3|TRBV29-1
SATGTGTLGTQY
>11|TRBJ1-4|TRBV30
ASARKMNEKLF
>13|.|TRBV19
ASSPVHSGTYEQY
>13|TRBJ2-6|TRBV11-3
ASRRQSSGANVLT
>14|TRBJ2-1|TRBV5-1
ASSFLGGGWDNEQF
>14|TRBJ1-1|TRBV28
ASSLTGPLVNTEAF
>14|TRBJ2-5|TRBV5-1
ASSPPWSAREETQY
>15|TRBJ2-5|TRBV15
ATSRAQTSGLPGTQY
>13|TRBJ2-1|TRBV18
ASSPAGRPYNEQF
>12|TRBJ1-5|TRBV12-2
AQDRGQGNQPQH
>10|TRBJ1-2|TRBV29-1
SVGQGLYGYT
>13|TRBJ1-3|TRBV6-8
ASSLSGHPGNTIY
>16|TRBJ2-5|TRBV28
ASSLFRYRDRGYQTQY
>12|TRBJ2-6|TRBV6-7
ASSALGGANVLT
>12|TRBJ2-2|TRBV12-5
ASGGGVNTGELF
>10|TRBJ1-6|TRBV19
ASGTGDSPLH
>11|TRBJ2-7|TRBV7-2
ASSFSTSYEQY
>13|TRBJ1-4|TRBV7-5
ASSPQARVGEKLF
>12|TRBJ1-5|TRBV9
ASSVGIGAQPQH
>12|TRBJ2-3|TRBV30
AITTHTSTDTQY
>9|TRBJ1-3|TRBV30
AWSVGNTIY
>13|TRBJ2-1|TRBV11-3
ASSLPPLAQNEQF
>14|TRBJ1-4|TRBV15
ATSRDLRRDDEKLF
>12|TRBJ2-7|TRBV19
ASSTREMKYEQY
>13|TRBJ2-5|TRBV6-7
ASSYPGGGEETQY
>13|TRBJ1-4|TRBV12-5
ASGLGGGSPGQLF
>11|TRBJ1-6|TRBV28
ASKGSYNSPLH
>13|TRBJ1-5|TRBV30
AWSVSQGPNQPQH
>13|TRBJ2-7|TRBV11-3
ASSPRVAGEYEQY
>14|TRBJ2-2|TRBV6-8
ASSLSMTGNTGELF
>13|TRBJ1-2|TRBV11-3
ASSTTGVANYGYT
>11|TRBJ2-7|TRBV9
ASSVGGSDEQY
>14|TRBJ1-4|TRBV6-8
ASSVATGAANEKLF
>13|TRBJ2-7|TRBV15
ATSRDRGQVYEQY